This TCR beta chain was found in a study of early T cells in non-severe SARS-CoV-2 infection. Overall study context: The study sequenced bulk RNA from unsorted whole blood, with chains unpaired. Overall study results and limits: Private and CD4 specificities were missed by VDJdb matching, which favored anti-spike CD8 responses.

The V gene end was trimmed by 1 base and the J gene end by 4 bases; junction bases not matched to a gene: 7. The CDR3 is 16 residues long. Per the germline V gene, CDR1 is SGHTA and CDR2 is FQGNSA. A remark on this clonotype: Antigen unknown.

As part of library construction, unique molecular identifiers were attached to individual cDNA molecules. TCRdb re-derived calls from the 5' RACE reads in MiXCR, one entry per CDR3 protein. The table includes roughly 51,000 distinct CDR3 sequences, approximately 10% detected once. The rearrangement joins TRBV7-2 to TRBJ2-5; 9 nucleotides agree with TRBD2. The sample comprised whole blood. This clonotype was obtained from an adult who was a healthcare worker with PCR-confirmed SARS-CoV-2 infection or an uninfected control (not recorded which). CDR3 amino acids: CASSLGGLAGLETQYF. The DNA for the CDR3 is TGTGCCAGCAGCTTAGGTGGGCTAGCGGGGTTAGAGACCCAGTACTTC.